This TCR beta chain stems from a study of T cell repertoires in cytomegalovirus infection. Turning to the study itself: From public TCR beta signatures came an indication of both CMV infection and matching HLA type. Study conclusions and caveats: Across the ex vivo response, the dominant clonotypes were HLA-C-restricted CMV-specific TCR beta clonotypes.

Germline CDR1 SEHNR, CDR2 FQNEAQ (reference sequence). The germline V and J ends were trimmed by 5 bases and 4 bases, with 11 bases remaining between them. This CDR3 is 13 amino acids long. TCRdb itself ran the reads through MiXCR, one entry per CDR3 protein. The sample carries around 530,000 distinct CDR3 sequences, around a quarter recorded once. About this clonotype: No antigen is known for it.

This chain connects TRBV7-9 to TRBJ2-5; D assignment may be TRBD1 or TRBD2 (5 bases each). This clonotype originated in a human donor in good health (CMV status not recorded). Some clones in this sample may be carry-over from other donors' samples. Material: PBMCs. CDR3 sequence reads: CASSRRDRETQYF. The CDR3, as DNA: TGTGCCAGCAGCCGCAGGGACCGAGAGACCCAGTACTTC.